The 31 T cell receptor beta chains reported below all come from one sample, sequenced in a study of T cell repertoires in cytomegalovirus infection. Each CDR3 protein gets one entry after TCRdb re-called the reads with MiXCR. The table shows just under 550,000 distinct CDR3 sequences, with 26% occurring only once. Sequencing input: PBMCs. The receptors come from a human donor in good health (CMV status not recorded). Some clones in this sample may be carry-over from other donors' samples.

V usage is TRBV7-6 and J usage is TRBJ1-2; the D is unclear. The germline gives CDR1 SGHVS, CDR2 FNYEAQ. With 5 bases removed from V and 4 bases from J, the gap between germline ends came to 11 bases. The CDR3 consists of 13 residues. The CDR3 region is CASSPPGAYGYTF. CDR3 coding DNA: TGTGCCAGCAGCCCCCCGGGAGCCTATGGCTACACCTTC.

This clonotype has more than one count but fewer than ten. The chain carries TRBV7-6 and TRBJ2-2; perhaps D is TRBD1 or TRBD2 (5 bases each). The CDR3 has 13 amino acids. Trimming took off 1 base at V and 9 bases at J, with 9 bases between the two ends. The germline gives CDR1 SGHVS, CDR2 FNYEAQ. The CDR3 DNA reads TGTGCCAGCAGCTTAGTACGGGGCCGGGAGCTGTTTTTT. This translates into CASSLVRGRELFF.

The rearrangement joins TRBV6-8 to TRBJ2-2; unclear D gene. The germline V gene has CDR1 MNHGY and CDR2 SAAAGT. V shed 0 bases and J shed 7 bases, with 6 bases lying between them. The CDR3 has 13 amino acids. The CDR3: CASSYSVNGELFF. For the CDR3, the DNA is TGTGCCAGCAGTTACTCGGTCAACGGGGAGCTGTTTTTT.

DNA for the CDR3: TGTGCCAGCAGCTTAGGAGGTCGTGGGGGGAACACTGAAGCTTTCTTT. Protein product: CASSLGGRGGNTEAFF. The V and J genes are TRBV7-9 and TRBJ1-1, with D tentatively TRBD1 (5 bases). Trimming took off 1 base at V and 1 base at J, with 13 bases between the two ends. The length of the CDR3 is 16 residues. CDR1 and CDR2 (germline): SEHNR, FQNEAQ (reference sequence). Supplemented by reference TRBV7-9 and TRBJ1-1, the full variable domain reads DTGVSQNPRHKITKRGQNVTFRCDPISEHNRLYWYRQTLGQGPEFLTYFQNEAQLEKSRLLSDRFSAERPKGSFSTLEIQRTEQGDSAMYLCASSLGGRGGNTEAFFGQGTRLTVV.

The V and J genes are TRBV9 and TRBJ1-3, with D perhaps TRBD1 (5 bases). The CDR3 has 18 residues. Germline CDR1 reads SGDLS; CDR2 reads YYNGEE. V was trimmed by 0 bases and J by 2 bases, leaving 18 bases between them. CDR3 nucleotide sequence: TGTGCCAGCAGCGTAGCTTTAGGACACTCAAGGGCTGGAAACACCATATATTTT. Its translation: CASSVALGHSRAGNTIYF. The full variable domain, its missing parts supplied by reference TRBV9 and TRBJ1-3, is DSGVTQTPKHLITATGQRVTLRCSPRSGDLSVYWYQQSLDQGLQFLIQYYNGEERAKGNILERFSAQQFPDLHSELNLSSLELGDSALYFCASSVALGHSRAGNTIYFGEGSWLTVV.

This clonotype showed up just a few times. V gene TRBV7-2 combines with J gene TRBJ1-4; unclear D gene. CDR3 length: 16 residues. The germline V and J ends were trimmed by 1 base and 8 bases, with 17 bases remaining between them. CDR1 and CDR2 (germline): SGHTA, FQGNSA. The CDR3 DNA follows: TGTGCCAGCAGCTTAGACTCACGGGTCGCGGAGGAAAAACTGTTTTTT. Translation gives CASSLDSRVAEEKLFF. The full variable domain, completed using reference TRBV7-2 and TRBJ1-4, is GAGVSQSPSNKVTEKGKDVELRCDPISGHTALYWYRQSLGQGLEFLIYFQGNSAPDKSGLPSDRFSAERTGGSVSTLTIQRTQQEDSAVYLCASSLDSRVAEEKLFFGSGTQLSVL.

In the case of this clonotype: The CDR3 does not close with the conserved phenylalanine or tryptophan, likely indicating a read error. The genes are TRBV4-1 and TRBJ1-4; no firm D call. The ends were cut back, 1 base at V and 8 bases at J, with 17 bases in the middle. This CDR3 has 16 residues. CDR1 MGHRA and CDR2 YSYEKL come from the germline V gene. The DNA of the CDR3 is TGCGCCAGCAGCCAAGGGCCGGGCCTCAAGGGAGAAAAACTGTTTATT. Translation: CASSQGPGLKGEKLFI.

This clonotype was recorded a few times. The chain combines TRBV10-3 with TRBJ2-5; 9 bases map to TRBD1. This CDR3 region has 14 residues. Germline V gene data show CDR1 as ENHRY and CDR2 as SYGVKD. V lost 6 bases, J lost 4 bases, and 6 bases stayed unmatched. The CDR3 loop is CAIRPDRGGETQYF. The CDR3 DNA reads TGTGCCATCAGACCGGACAGGGGAGGAGAGACCCAGTACTTC.

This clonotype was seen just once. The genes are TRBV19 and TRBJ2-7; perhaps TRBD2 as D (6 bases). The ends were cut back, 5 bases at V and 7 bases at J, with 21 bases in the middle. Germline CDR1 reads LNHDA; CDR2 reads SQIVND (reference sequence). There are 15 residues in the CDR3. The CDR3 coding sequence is TGTGCCAGTAGTTCGGACTACCCAGGCTTGGTGGAGCAGTACTTC. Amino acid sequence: CASSSDYPGLVEQYF. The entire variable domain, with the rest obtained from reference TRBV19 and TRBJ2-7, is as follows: DGGITQSPKYLFRKEGQNVTLSCEQNLNHDAMYWYRQDPGQGLRLIYYSQIVNDFQKGDIAEGYSVSREKKESFPLTVTSAQKNPTAFYLCASSSDYPGLVEQYFGPGTRLTVT.

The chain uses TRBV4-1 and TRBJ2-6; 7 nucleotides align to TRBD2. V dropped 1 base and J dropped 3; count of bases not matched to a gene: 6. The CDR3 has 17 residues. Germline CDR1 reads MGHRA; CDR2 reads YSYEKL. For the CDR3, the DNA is TGCGCCAGCAGCCAAGGTTCTAGCGGCAATGGGGCCAACGTCCTGACTTTC. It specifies CASSQGSSGNGANVLTF.

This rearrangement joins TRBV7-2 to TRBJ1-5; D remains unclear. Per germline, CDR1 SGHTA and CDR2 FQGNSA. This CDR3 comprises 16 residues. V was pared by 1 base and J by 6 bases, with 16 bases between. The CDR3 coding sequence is TGTGCCAGCAGCTTAGAGACCGGACTGCACTTTCAGCCCCAGCATTTT. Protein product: CASSLETGLHFQPQHF.

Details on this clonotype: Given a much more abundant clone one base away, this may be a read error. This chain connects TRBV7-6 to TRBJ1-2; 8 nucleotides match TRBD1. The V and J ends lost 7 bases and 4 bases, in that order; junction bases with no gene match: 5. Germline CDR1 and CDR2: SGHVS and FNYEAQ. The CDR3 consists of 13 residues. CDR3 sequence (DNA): TGTGCCAGCAACCAGGACAGGGTCTATGGCTACACCTTC. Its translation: CASNQDRVYGYTF.

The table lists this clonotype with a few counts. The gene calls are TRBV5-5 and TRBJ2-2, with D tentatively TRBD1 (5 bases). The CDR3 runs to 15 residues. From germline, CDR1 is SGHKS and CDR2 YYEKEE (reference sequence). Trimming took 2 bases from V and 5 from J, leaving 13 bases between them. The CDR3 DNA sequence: TGTGCCAGCAGCTTTTCAGGGTCGGATACCGGGGAGCTGTTTTTT. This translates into CASSFSGSDTGELFF.

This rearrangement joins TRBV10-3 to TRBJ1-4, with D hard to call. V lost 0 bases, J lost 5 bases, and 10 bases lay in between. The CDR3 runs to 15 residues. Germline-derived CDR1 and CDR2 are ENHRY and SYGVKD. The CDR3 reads CAISESGQRNEKLFF. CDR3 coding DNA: TGTGCCATCAGTGAGTCTGGGCAGAGAAATGAAAAACTGTTTTTT.

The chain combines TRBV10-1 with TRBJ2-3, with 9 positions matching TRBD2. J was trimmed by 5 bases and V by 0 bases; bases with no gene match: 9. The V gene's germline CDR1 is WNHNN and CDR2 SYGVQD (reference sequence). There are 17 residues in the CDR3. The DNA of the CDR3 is TGCGCCAGCAGTGAGTCCTATAAGGCGGGAGGGAGAGATACGCAGTATTTT. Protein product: CASSESYKAGGRDTQYF.

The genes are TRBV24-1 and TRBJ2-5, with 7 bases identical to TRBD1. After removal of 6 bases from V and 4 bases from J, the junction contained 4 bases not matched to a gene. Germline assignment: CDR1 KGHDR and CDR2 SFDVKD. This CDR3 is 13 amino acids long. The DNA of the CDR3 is TGTGCCACCAGTAATTCAGGGGGAGAGACCCAGTACTTC. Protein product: CATSNSGGETQYF.

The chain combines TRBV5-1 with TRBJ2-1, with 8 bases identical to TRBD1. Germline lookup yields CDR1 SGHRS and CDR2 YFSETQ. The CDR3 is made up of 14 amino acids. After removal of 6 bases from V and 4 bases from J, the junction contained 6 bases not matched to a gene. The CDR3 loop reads CASKRQGLYNEQFF. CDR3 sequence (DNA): TGCGCCAGCAAGAGACAGGGGCTATACAATGAGCAGTTCTTC.

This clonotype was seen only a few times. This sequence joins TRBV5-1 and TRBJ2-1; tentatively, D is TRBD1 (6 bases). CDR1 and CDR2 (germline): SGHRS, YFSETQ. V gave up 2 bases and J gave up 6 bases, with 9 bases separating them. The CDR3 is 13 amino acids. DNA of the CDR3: TGCGCCAGCAGCTTTTCCAGGGGCAATGAGCAGTTCTTC. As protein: CASSFSRGNEQFF.

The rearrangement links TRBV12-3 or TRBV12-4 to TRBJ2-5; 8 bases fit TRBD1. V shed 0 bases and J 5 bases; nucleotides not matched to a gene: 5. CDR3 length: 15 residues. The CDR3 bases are TGTGCCAGCAGTTTAGCCAGGGGGCTTTTTGAGACCCAGTACTTC. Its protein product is CASSLARGLFETQYF.

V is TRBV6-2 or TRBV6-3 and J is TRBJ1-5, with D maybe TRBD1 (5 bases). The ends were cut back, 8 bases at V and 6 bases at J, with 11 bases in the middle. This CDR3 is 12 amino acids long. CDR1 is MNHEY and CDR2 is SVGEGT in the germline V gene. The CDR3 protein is CASGGGGQPQHF. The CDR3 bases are TGTGCCAGCGGGGGGGGAGGTCAGCCCCAGCATTTT.

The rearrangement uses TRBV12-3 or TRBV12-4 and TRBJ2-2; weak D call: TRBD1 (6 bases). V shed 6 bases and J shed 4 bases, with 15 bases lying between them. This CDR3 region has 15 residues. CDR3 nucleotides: TGTGCCAGCAGGCAACAGGGCCGGGGCACCGGGGAGCTGTTTTTT. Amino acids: CASRQQGRGTGELFF.

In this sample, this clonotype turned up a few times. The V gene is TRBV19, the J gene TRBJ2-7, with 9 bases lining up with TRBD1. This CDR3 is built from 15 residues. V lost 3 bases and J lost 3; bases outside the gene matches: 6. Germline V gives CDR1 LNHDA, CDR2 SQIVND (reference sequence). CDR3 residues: CASSMGQGHRYEQYV. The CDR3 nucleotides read TGTGCCAGTAGTATGGGACAGGGCCATCGCTACGAGCAGTACGTC.

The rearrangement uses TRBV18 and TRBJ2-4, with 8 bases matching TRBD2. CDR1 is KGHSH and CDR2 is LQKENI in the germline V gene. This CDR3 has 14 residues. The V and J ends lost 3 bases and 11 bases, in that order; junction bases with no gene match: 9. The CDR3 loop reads CASSPLAGPVVQYF. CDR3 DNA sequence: TGTGCCAGCTCACCTCTAGCGGGCCCGGTCGTTCAGTACTTC.

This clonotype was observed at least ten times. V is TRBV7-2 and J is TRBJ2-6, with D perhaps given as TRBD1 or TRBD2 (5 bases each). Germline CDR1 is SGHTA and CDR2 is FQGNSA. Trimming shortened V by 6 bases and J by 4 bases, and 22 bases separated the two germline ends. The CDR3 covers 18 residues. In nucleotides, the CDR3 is TGTGCCAGCAGTGCTCGCCGGGACCGCCGTTTGGGGGCCAACGTCCTGACTTTC. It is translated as CASSARRDRRLGANVLTF.

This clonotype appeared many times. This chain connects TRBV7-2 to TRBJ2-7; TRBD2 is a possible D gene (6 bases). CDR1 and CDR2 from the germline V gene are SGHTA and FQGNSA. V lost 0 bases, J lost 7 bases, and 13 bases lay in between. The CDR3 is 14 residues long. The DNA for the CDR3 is TGTGCCAGCAGCTTAGCGTACCCGGCGGGGGAGCAGTACTTC. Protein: CASSLAYPAGEQYF.

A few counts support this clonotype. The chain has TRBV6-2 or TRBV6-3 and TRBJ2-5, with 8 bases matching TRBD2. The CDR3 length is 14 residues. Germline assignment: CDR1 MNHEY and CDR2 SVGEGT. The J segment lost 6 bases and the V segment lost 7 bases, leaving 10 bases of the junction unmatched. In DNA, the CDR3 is TGTGCCAGCACTCCAGCGGGAGTCCAGAAGACCCAGTACTTC. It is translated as CASTPAGVQKTQYF.

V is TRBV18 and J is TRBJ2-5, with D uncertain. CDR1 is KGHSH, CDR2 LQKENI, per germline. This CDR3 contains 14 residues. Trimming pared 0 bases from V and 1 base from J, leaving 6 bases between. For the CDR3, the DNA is TGTGCCAGCTCACCACCTGTACTCCAAGAGACCCAGTACTTC. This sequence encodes CASSPPVLQETQYF.

The CDR3 reads CASTHGGRGYNEQFF. The CDR3 nucleotides are TGTGCCAGCACCCACGGCGGGAGGGGTTACAATGAGCAGTTCTTC. This chain joins TRBV7-9 and TRBJ2-1; 9 nucleotides match TRBD2. The germline V gene has CDR1 SEHNR and CDR2 FQNEAQ (reference sequence). This CDR3 region has 15 residues. V was clipped by 7 bases and J by 4 bases; unmatched bases: 8.

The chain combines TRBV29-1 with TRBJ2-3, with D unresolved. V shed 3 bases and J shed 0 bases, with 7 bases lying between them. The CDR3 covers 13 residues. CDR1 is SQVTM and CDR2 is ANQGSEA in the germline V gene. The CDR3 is CSVDPISTDTQYF. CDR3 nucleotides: TGCAGCGTTGATCCGATAAGCACAGATACGCAGTATTTT.

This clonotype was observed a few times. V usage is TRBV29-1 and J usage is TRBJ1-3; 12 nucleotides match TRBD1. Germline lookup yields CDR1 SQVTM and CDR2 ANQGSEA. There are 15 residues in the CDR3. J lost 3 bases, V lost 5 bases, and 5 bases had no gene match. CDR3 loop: CSVLGTGGGGNTIYF. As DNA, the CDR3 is TGCAGCGTTCTTGGGACAGGGGGCGGTGGAAACACCATATATTTT.

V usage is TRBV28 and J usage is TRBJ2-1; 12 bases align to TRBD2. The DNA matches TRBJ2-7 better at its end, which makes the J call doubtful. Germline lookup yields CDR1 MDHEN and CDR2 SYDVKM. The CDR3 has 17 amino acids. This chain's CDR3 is CASRPTSGRNSYNEQYF. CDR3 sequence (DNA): TGTGCCAGCAGACCTACTAGCGGGAGGAACTCCTACAATGAGCAGTACTTC.